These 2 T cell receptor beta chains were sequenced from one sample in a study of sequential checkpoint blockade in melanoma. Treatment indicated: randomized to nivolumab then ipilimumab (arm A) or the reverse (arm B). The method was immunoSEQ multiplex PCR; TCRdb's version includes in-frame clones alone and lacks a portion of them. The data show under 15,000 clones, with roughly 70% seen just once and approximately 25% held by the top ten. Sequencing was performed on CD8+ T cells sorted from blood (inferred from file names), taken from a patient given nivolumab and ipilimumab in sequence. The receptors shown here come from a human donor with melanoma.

The CDR3 sequence: CASSRGLRNEQFF. CDR3 bases: TGTGCCAGCAGCCGAGGTCTACGCAATGAGCAGTTCTTC. The V gene is TRBV14, the J gene TRBJ2-1, with D hard to call. The CDR3 extends over 13 amino acids. Trimming removed 4 bases at V and 6 bases at J, with 10 bases between. The germline CDR1 and CDR2 sequences are SGHDN and FVKESK.

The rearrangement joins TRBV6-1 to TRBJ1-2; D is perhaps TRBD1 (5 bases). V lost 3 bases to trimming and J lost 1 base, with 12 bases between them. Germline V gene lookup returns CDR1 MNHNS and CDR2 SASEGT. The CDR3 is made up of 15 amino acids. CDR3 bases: TGTGCCAGCAGTGATAGGTGGGGCGATAACTATGGCTACACCTTC. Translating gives CASSDRWGDNYGYTF.